One and the same sample provided the 12 T cell receptor beta chains below, sequenced in a study of response to subunit inactivated influenza vaccine. TCRdb processed the RT-PCR reads anew with MiXCR; each CDR3 protein has one entry. The sample yields 450,000 to 500,000 distinct CDR3 sequences, 9.5% to 12% seen once. The material sequenced was PBMCs from blood, taken 45 days after vaccination. The receptors shown here come from a man aged 45 to 65 who received an inactivated influenza vaccine.

This clonotype has a handful of counts. CDR3 nucleotide sequence: TGTGCCAGCAGTTTGGGACAGGTTAGCTCTGGAAACACCATATATTTT. It translates to CASSLGQVSSGNTIYF. The chain joins TRBV12-3 or TRBV12-4 to TRBJ1-3; 8 positions match TRBD1. Germline trimming cut 3 bases from V and 0 bases from J; bases unmatched to any gene: 4. The CDR3 is made up of 16 amino acids.

This clonotype has only a few counts. The chain links TRBV28 to TRBJ1-4, with D uncertain. The CDR3 has 17 amino acids. Germline-derived CDR1 and CDR2 are MDHEN and SYDVKM. V shed 1 base and J shed 4 bases, with 16 bases lying between them. The DNA for the CDR3 is TGTGCCAGCAGTTTATCCGAAACTACCGTATATAATGAAAAACTGTTTTTT. This encodes CASSLSETTVYNEKLFF.

This chain links TRBV10-3 with TRBJ2-7, with D perhaps TRBD1 (6 bases). V was shortened by 8 bases and J by 1 base, with 15 bases between the two germline ends. The CDR3 consists of 14 residues. Germline-derived CDR1 and CDR2 are ENHRY and SYGVKD. The CDR3 DNA reads TGTGCCATCTCAGGAACAGGGAATTCCTACGAGCAGTACTTC. This codes for CAISGTGNSYEQYF.

This chain uses TRBV12-3 or TRBV12-4 with TRBJ2-7; D unresolved. The CDR3 extends over 12 amino acids. The V and J ends lost 6 bases and 6 bases respectively, with 12 bases between them. CDR3 sequence: CASSERVGEQYF. In nucleotides, the CDR3 is TGTGCCAGCAGCGAACGGGTTGGCGAGCAGTACTTC.

The genes are TRBV5-1 and TRBJ2-1; no firm D call. V shed 2 bases and J shed 6 bases, with 9 bases lying between them. CDR1 and CDR2 from the germline V gene are SGHRS and YFSETQ. The CDR3 contains 13 residues. The CDR3 here is CASSFKDRNEQFF. In nucleotides, the CDR3 is TGCGCCAGCAGCTTTAAGGACCGCAATGAGCAGTTCTTC.

This clonotype occurred a few times. The rearrangement joins TRBV9 to TRBJ2-2, with TRBD2 matching over 9 bases. This CDR3 is 16 amino acids long. Germline CDR1 is SGDLS and CDR2 is YYNGEE. V shed 2 bases, J shed 2 bases, and the junction held 4 bases outside the gene matches. CDR3 region: CASSVLAGINTGELFF. As DNA, the CDR3 is TGTGCCAGCAGCGTTCTAGCGGGGATTAACACCGGGGAGCTGTTTTTT. Drawing the rest from reference TRBV9 and TRBJ2-2, the complete variable domain is DSGVTQTPKHLITATGQRVTLRCSPRSGDLSVYWYQQSLDQGLQFLIQYYNGEERAKGNILERFSAQQFPDLHSELNLSSLELGDSALYFCASSVLAGINTGELFFGEGSRLTVL.

The chain employs TRBV4-1 and TRBJ2-3; 10 nucleotides align to TRBD1. CDR3 size: 16 residues. Trimming took 6 bases from V and 2 from J; bases not matched to a gene: 8. Germline CDR1 and CDR2: MGHRA and YSYEKL. The CDR3 nucleotides are TGCGCCAGCAGACGAGGCGGGACAGGGGTCACAGATACGCAGTATTTT. It is translated as CASRRGGTGVTDTQYF.

This clonotype has a count of ten or more. The V and J genes are TRBV12-3 or TRBV12-4 and TRBJ2-3; 9 bases align to TRBD2. With 1 base clipped from V and 0 bases from J, the junction kept 5 bases outside the gene matches. The length of the CDR3 is 17 residues. The CDR3: CASSLGISGGSTDTQYF. CDR3 coding DNA: TGTGCCAGCAGTTTAGGGATTAGCGGGGGTAGCACAGATACGCAGTATTTT.

In its sample, this clonotype was seen a few times. The J gene is TRBJ2-3, the V gene TRBV5-1; 11 bases agree with TRBD2. After removal of 2 bases from V and 5 bases from J, the junction contained 7 bases not matched to a gene. The CDR3 loop spans 16 amino acids. Germline-derived CDR1 and CDR2 are SGHRS and YFSETQ. This CDR3 is CASSFGRLAGGDTQYF. CDR3 bases: TGCGCCAGCAGCTTCGGTCGCCTAGCGGGAGGAGATACGCAGTATTTT.

This rearrangement joins TRBV29-1 to TRBJ2-3; D possibly corresponds to TRBD1 (6 bases). The germline gives CDR1 SQVTM, CDR2 ANQGSEA. The CDR3 runs to 13 residues. Trimming left V 6 bases short and J 0 bases short, with 10 bases between. CDR3 sequence reads: CSVGTRSTDTQYF. The DNA of the CDR3 is TGCAGCGTGGGGACACGTAGCACAGATACGCAGTATTTT.

In this sample, this clonotype turned up a few times. The chain recombines TRBV7-2 with TRBJ1-5; D is uncertain. V lost 0 bases and J 6 bases, leaving 6 bases between the germline ends. CDR1 SGHTA and CDR2 FQGNSA come from the germline V gene. This CDR3 has 13 amino acids. The CDR3 region is CASSLASGQPQHF. Written as DNA, the CDR3 is TGTGCCAGCAGCTTAGCATCGGGTCAGCCCCAGCATTTT.

This clonotype was detected a few times. This rearrangement joins TRBV20-1 to TRBJ1-5, with unresolved D. The germline gives CDR1 DFQATT, CDR2 SNEGSKA (reference sequence). Trimming took off 6 bases at V and 0 bases at J, with 18 bases between the two ends. The length of the CDR3 is 16 residues. The CDR3, as DNA: TGCAGTGCACCTCGGGGAGGGAGGTTTAGCAATCAGCCCCAGCATTTT. As protein: CSAPRGGRFSNQPQHF.